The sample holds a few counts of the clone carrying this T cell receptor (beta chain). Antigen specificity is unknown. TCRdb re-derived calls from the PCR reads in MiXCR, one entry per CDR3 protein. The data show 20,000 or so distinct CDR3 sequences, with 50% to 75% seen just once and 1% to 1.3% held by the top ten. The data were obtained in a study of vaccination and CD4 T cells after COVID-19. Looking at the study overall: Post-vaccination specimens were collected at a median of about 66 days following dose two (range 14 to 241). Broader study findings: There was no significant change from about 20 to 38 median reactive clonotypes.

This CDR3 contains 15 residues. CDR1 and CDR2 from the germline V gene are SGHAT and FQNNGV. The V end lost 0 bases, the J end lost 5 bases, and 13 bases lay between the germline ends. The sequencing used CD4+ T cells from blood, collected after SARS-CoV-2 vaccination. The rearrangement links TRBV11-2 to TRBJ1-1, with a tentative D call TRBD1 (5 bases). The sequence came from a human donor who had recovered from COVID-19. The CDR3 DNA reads TGTGCCAGCAGCTTAGATAGCCAGGGAGGAACTGAAGCTTTCTTT. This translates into CASSLDSQGGTEAFF.